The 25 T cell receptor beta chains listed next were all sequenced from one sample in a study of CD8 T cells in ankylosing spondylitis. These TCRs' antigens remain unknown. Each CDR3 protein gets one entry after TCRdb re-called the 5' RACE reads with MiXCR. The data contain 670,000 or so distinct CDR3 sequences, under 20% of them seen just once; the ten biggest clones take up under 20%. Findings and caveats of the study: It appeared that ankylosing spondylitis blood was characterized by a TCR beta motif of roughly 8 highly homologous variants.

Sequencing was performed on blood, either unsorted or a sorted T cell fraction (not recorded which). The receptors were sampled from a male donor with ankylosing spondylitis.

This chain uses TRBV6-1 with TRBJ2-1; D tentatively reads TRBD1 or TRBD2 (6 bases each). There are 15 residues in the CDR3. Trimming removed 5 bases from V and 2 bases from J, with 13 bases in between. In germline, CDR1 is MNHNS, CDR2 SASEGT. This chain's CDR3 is CASSKPGGPYNEQFF. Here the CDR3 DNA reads TGTGCCAGCAGTAAGCCCGGGGGCCCCTACAATGAGCAGTTCTTC.

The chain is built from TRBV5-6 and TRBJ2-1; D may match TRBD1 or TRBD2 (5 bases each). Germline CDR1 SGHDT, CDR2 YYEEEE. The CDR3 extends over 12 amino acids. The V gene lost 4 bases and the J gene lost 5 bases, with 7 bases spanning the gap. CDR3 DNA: TGTGCCAGCAGCCGGGACCACAATGAGCAGTTCTTC. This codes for CASSRDHNEQFF.

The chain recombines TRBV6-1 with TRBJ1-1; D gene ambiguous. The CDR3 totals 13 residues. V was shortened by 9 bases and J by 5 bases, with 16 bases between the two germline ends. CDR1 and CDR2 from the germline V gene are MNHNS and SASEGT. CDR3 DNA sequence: TGTGCCAGTGCCACCGGGGAAGAGACTGAAGCTTTCTTT. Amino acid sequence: CASATGEETEAFF.

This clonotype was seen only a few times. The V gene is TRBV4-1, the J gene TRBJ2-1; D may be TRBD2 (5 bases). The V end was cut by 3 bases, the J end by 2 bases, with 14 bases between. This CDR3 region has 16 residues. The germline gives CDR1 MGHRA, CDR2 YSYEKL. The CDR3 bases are TGCGCCAGCAGCCACCCTCGTAGGACTGCCTACAATGAGCAGTTCTTC. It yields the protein CASSHPRRTAYNEQFF.

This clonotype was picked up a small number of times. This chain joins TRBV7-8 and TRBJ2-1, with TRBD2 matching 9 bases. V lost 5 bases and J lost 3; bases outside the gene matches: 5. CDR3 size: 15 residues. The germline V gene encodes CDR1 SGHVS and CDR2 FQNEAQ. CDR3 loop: CASSRLLAGYNEQFF. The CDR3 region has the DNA TGTGCCAGCAGCCGACTACTAGCGGGCTACAATGAGCAGTTCTTC.

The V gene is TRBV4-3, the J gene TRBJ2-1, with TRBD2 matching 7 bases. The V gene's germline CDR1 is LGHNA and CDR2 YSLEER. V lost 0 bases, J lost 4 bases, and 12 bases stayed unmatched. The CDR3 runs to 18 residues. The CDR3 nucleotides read TGCGCCAGCAGCCAAGATTCTGGGGGACTAACGACGTACAATGAGCAGTTCTTC. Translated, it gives CASSQDSGGLTTYNEQFF.

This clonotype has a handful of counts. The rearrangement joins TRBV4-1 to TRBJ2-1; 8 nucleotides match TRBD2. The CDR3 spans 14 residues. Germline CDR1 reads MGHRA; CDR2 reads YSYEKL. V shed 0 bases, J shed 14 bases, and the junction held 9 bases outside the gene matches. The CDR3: CASSQDPVAGYKFF. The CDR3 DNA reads TGCGCCAGCAGCCAAGATCCAGTAGCGGGATATAAGTTCTTC.

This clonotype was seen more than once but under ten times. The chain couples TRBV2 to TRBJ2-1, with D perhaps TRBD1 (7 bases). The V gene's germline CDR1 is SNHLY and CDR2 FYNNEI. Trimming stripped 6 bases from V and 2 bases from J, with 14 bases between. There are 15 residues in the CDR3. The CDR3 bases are TGTGCCAGCAGGGCGGGACAGATCACCTACAATGAGCAGTTCTTC. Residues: CASRAGQITYNEQFF.

As DNA, the CDR3 is TGCAGTGCTAGGGTAGCGGGCTCAGATACGCAGTATTTT. Encoded protein: CSARVAGSDTQYF. This chain connects TRBV20-1 to TRBJ2-3; 7 nucleotides agree with TRBD2. This CDR3 contains 13 residues. V lost 3 bases to trimming and J lost 4 bases; unmatched junction nucleotides: 4. Germline V lookup: CDR1 DFQATT, CDR2 SNEGSKA (reference sequence).

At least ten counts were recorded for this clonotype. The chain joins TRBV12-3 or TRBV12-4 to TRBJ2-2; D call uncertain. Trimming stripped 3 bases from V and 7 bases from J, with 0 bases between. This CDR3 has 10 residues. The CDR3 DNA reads TGTGCCAGCAGTTTCGGGGAGCTGTTTTTT. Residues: CASSFGELFF.

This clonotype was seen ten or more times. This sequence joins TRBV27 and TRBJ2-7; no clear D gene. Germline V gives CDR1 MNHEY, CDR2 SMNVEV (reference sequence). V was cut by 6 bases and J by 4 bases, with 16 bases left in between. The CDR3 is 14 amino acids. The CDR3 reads CASSTGRESYEQYF. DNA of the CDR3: TGTGCCAGCAGCACTGGAAGGGAATCTTACGAGCAGTACTTC.

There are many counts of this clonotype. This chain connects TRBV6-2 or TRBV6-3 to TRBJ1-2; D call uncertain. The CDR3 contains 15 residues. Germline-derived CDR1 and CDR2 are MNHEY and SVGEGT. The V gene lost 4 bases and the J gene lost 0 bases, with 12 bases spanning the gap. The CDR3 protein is CASSSASAANYGYTF. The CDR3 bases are TGTGCCAGCAGTTCGGCGTCGGCGGCTAACTATGGCTACACCTTC.

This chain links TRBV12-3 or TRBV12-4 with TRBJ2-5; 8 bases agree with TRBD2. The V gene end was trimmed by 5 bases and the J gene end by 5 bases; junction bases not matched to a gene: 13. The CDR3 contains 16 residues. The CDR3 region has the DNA TGTGCCAGCAGTCCGCGGACTAGCACAACGGGGGAGACCCAGTACTTC. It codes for CASSPRTSTTGETQYF.

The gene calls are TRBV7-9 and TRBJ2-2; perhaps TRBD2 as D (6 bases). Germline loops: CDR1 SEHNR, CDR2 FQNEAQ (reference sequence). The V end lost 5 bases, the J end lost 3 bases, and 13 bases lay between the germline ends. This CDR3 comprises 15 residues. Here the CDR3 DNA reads TGTGCCAGCAGCAAAGGAACTAGCTACACCGGGGAGCTGTTTTTT. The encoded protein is CASSKGTSYTGELFF.

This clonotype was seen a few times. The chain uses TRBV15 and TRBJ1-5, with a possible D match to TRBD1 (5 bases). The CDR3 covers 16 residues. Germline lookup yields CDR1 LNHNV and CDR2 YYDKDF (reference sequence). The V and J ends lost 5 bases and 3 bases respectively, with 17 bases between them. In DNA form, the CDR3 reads TGTGCCACCAGCTCCTCCCCTGGCAGGGTCAATCAGCCCCAGCATTTT. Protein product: CATSSSPGRVNQPQHF.

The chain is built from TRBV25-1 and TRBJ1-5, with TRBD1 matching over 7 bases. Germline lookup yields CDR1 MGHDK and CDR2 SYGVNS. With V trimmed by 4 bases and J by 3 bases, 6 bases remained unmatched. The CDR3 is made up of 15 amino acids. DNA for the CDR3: TGTGCCAGCAGTGCAGGGGGACCCCCCAATCAGCCCCAGCATTTT. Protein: CASSAGGPPNQPQHF.

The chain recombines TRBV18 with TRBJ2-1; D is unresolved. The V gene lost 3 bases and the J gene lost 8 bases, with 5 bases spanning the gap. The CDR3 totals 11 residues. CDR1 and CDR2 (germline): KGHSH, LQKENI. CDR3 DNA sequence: TGTGCCAGCTCACCTATTGATGAGCAGTTCTTC. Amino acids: CASSPIDEQFF.

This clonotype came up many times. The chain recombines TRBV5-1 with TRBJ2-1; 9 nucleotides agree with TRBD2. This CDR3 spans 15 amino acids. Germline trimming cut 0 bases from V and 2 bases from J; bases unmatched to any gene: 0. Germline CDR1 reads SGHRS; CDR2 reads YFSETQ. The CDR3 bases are TGCGCCAGCAGCTTGGGACTAGCGGCCTACAATGAGCAGTTCTTC. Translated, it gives CASSLGLAAYNEQFF. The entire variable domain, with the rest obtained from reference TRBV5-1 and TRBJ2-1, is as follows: KAGVTQTPRYLIKTRGQQVTLSCSPISGHRSVSWYQQTPGQGLQFLFEYFSETQRNKGNFPGRFSGRQFSNSRSEMNVSTLELGDSALYLCASSLGLAAYNEQFFGPGTRLTVL.

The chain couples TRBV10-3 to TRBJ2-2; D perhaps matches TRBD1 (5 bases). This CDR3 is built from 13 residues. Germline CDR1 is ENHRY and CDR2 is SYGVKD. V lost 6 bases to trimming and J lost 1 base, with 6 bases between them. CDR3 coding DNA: TGTGCCATCAGCAGGGTGAACACCGGGGAGCTGTTTTTT. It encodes CAISRVNTGELFF.

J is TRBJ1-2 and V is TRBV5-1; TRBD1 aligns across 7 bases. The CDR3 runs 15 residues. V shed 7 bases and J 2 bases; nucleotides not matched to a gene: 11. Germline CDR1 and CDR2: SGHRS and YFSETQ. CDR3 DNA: TGCGCCAGCTCGACCACACCGGGACAGAACTATGGCTACACCTTC. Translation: CASSTTPGQNYGYTF.

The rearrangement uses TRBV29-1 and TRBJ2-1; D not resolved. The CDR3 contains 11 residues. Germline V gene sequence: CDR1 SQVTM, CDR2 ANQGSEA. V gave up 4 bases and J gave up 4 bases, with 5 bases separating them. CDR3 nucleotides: TGCAGCGTTGGGCGGTACAATGAGCAGTTCTTC. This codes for CSVGRYNEQFF.

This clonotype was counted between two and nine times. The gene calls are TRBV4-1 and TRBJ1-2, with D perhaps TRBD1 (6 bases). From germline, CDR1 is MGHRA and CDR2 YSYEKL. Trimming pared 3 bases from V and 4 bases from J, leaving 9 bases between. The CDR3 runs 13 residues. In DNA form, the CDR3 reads TGCGCCAGCAGCCAGAAGGACAGCTATGGCTACACCTTC. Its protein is CASSQKDSYGYTF.

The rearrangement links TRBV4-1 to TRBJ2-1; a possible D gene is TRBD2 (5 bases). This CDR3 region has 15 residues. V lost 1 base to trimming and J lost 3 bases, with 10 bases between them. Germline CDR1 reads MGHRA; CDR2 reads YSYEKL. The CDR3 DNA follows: TGCGCCAGCAGCCAAGGAAGAGAGGGCTACAATGAGCAGTTCTTC. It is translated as CASSQGREGYNEQFF.

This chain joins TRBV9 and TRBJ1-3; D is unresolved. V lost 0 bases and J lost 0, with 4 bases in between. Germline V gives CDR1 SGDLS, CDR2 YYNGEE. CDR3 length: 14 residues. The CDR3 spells CASSVGVSGNTIYF. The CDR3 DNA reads TGTGCCAGCAGCGTAGGAGTCTCTGGAAACACCATATATTTT.

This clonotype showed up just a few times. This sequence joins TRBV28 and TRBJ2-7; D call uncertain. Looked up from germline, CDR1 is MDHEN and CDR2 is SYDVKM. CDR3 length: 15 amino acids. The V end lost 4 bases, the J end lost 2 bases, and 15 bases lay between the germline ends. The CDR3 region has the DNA TGTGCCAGCAGTTCCTCCCGCCAGCCAACCTACGAGCAGTACTTC. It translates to CASSSSRQPTYEQYF.